Shown below are 30 T cell receptor beta chains from a single sample sequenced in a study of control samples from healthy donors and cancer patients. Data came from immunoSEQ multiplex PCR; TCRdb stores just in-frame clones and leaves some out. The sample contains fewer than 95,000 clones, 70% to 90% of which appear only once. Sequenced sample: blood. These receptors were taken from a woman aged 40 to 50 in good health.

The chain is built from TRBV11-2 and TRBJ2-1, with 10 bases lining up with TRBD2. The CDR3 covers 16 residues. Germline CDR1 is SGHAT and CDR2 is FQNNGV. After removal of 6 bases from V and 8 bases from J, the junction contained 13 bases not matched to a gene. CDR3 protein: CASRPASGGREDEQFF. CDR3 DNA sequence: TGTGCCAGCAGGCCGGCTAGCGGGGGCAGGGAGGATGAGCAGTTCTTC.

This clone was observed once. The chain has TRBV5-1 and TRBJ2-7; 8 positions agree with TRBD2. Germline V lookup: CDR1 SGHRS, CDR2 YFSETQ. This CDR3 region has 15 residues. J lost 5 bases, V lost 2 bases, and 9 bases had no gene match. The DNA for the CDR3 is TGCGCCAGCAGCTTCGGACTAGCCTCCGAGGACGAGCAGTACTTC. This sequence encodes CASSFGLASEDEQYF.

The chain couples TRBV30 to TRBJ1-6; D is unclear. Germline V gene data show CDR1 as GTSNPN and CDR2 as SVGIG (reference sequence). Trimming pared 2 bases from V and 13 bases from J, leaving 21 bases between. The CDR3 extends over 15 amino acids. The CDR3 DNA reads as TGTGCCTGGAGTCCTCAAGGTACCTACAGAGGGCCCCTCCACTTT. Its protein product is CAWSPQGTYRGPLHF.

The genes are TRBV9 and TRBJ1-3, with TRBD1 identical over 7 bases. Per the germline V gene, CDR1 is SGDLS and CDR2 is YYNGEE. This CDR3 has 16 residues. Trimming at V came to 3 bases and at J to 0 bases, leaving 6 bases not matched to a gene. The CDR3 DNA reads TGTGCCAGCAGCGGACAGGGCCCGAGCTCTGGAAACACCATATATTTT. Translating gives CASSGQGPSSGNTIYF.

This chain joins TRBV11-3 and TRBJ1-2, with D unclear. The V gene's germline CDR1 is SGHNT and CDR2 YENEEA. This CDR3 contains 15 residues. Trimming shortened V by 0 bases and J by 8 bases, and 16 bases separated the two germline ends. As DNA, the CDR3 is TGTGCCAGCAGCTTAGATTTTGGTCCCCTTAGGGGCTACACCTTC. The encoded protein is CASSLDFGPLRGYTF.

This chain connects TRBV10-3 to TRBJ1-3; no firm D call. The germline gives CDR1 ENHRY, CDR2 SYGVKD. Trimming took off 0 bases at V and 8 bases at J, with 11 bases between the two ends. This CDR3 region has 14 residues. This CDR3 reads CAISESDGEDTIYF. The CDR3 bases are TGTGCCATCAGTGAGTCAGACGGGGAGGACACCATATATTTT.

CDR3 in amino acids: CSVSTGQGTQYF. The CDR3 DNA sequence: TGCAGCGTTTCGACTGGACAGGGCACCCAGTACTTC. V gene TRBV29-1 combines with J gene TRBJ2-5; TRBD1 agrees at 8 bases. The V segment lost 5 bases and the J segment 8 bases; nucleotides outside the gene matches: 7. This CDR3 region has 12 residues. In germline, CDR1 is SQVTM, CDR2 ANQGSEA.

About this clone itself: Other DNA sequences in the same sample also yield this CDR3. The chain is built from TRBV2 and TRBJ2-3; the D gene is possibly TRBD2 (6 bases). This CDR3 has 15 residues. Germline V gives CDR1 SNHLY, CDR2 FYNNEI. V was trimmed by 4 bases and J by 1 base, leaving 12 bases between them. The DNA of the CDR3 is TGTGCCAGCAGTGGAAGGGGAGGTGGCACAGATACGCAGTATTTT. Its translation is CASSGRGGGTDTQYF. Complete variable domain (other parts from reference TRBV2 and TRBJ2-3): EPEVTQTPSHQVTQMGQEVILRCVPISNHLYFYWYRQILGQKVEFLVSFYNNEISEKSEIFDDQFSVERPDGSNFTLKIRSTKLEDSAMYFCASSGRGGGTDTQYFGPGTRLTVL.

The V and J genes are TRBV9 and TRBJ1-2; no firm D call. This CDR3 comprises 13 residues. With 0 bases removed from V and 4 bases from J, the gap between germline ends came to 7 bases. CDR1 is SGDLS and CDR2 is YYNGEE in the germline V gene. CDR3 region: CASSVGLGYGYTF. CDR3 bases: TGTGCCAGCAGCGTAGGCCTCGGCTATGGCTACACCTTC. Complete variable domain (other parts from reference TRBV9 and TRBJ1-2): DSGVTQTPKHLITATGQRVTLRCSPRSGDLSVYWYQQSLDQGLQFLIQYYNGEERAKGNILERFSAQQFPDLHSELNLSSLELGDSALYFCASSVGLGYGYTFGSGTRLTVV.

The sample holds a few counts of this clone. The chain uses TRBV10-3 and TRBJ2-2; maybe TRBD2 (6 bases). The CDR3 has 13 residues. In germline, CDR1 is ENHRY, CDR2 SYGVKD. The germline V and J ends were trimmed by 6 bases and 6 bases, with 11 bases remaining between them. The chain's CDR3 is CAISGGWPGELFF. The CDR3 nucleotides are TGTGCCATCAGCGGGGGTTGGCCCGGGGAGCTGTTTTTT.

This sequence joins TRBV27 and TRBJ1-1, with a possible D match to TRBD1 (5 bases). V gave up 8 bases and J gave up 2 bases, with 18 bases separating them. Germline V gene lookup returns CDR1 MNHEY and CDR2 SMNVEV (reference sequence). The CDR3 is 15 amino acids. CDR3 DNA sequence: TGTGCCAGCGCGAGGTCTAGGGGTGTTAACACTGAAGCTTTCTTT. Translating it yields CASARSRGVNTEAFF.

The chain uses TRBV27 and TRBJ1-6; D possibly corresponds to TRBD1 (5 bases). V dropped 2 bases and J dropped 9 bases, with 14 bases sitting between them. The CDR3 has 15 residues. Germline V gene sequence: CDR1 MNHEY, CDR2 SMNVEV (reference sequence). This CDR3 reads CASSLSPPGGSPLHF. As DNA, the CDR3 is TGTGCCAGCAGTTTAAGCCCCCCGGGGGGTTCACCCCTCCACTTT.

The chain is built from TRBV30 and TRBJ2-2; the match to TRBD2 covers 8 bases. The CDR3 is 19 residues long. Unmatched junction bases numbered 15, after V lost 3 bases and J lost 0 bases. Per germline, CDR1 GTSNPN and CDR2 SVGIG (reference sequence). CDR3 coding DNA: TGTGCCTGGAGCCGGAAATACGGCGGCGGGGGGACGAACACCGGGGAGCTGTTTTTT. Residues: CAWSRKYGGGGTNTGELFF.

V usage is TRBV10-3 and J usage is TRBJ1-1; 8 bases are shared with TRBD1. The CDR3 consists of 18 residues. The ends lost 2 bases at V and 1 base at J; junction bases unmatched: 12. The germline gives CDR1 ENHRY, CDR2 SYGVKD. The CDR3 sequence is CAISESKYPGQGNTEAFF. In DNA form, the CDR3 reads TGTGCCATCAGTGAGAGCAAATACCCCGGACAGGGGAACACTGAAGCTTTCTTT.

As regards this clone: The same CDR3 can be traced to other DNA sequences in this sample. The V gene is TRBV27, the J gene TRBJ1-5; D is ambiguous. The CDR3 length is 14 residues. Germline V CDR1 and CDR2: MNHEY, SMNVEV (reference sequence). V dropped 0 bases and J dropped 1 base, with 4 bases sitting between them. The CDR3 coding sequence is TGTGCCAGCAGTTTATCCGGGAGCAATCAGCCCCAGCATTTT. Its protein is CASSLSGSNQPQHF.

V is TRBV9 and J is TRBJ2-3; 11 nucleotides align to TRBD2. The germline gives CDR1 SGDLS, CDR2 YYNGEE. The CDR3 loop spans 15 amino acids. Trimming at V came to 3 bases and at J to 5 bases, leaving 5 bases not matched to a gene. The CDR3 DNA is TGTGCCAGCAGCGCCACTAGCGGGGGAATAGATACGCAGTATTTT. It specifies CASSATSGGIDTQYF. The full variable domain, its missing parts supplied by reference TRBV9 and TRBJ2-3, is DSGVTQTPKHLITATGQRVTLRCSPRSGDLSVYWYQQSLDQGLQFLIQYYNGEERAKGNILERFSAQQFPDLHSELNLSSLELGDSALYFCASSATSGGIDTQYFGPGTRLTVL.

The chain joins TRBV3-1 (or the pseudogene TRBV3-2) to TRBJ1-1; D uncertain. The length of the CDR3 is 14 residues. The germline gives CDR1 LGHDT, CDR2 YNNKEL (reference sequence). Trimming shortened V by 2 bases and J by 0 bases, and 7 bases separated the two germline ends. CDR3 coding DNA: TGTGCCAGCAGCCAACGGATCATGAACACTGAAGCTTTCTTT. Translation: CASSQRIMNTEAFF.

The chain has TRBV9 and TRBJ2-2, with 7 bases fitting TRBD1. The CDR3 length is 14 residues. The junction had 5 bases not matched to a gene; V was cut back by 3 bases and J by 6 bases. CDR1 and CDR2 (germline): SGDLS, YYNGEE. CDR3: CASSGYRGSGELFF. The CDR3 region has the DNA TGTGCCAGCAGCGGATACAGGGGATCCGGGGAGCTGTTTTTT.

Only a few counts were recorded for this clone. This chain uses TRBV2 with TRBJ2-4; no clear D. V dropped 4 bases and J dropped 1 base, with 11 bases sitting between them. CDR3 length equals 15 residues. Germline V gene sequence: CDR1 SNHLY, CDR2 FYNNEI. CDR3 sequence reads: CASSGGSAAKNIQYF. For the CDR3, the DNA is TGTGCCAGCAGTGGCGGATCAGCTGCCAAAAACATTCAGTACTTC.

This chain links TRBV3-1 (or the pseudogene TRBV3-2) with TRBJ1-2; 9 nucleotides align to TRBD1. The V gene end was trimmed by 5 bases and the J gene end by 4 bases; junction bases not matched to a gene: 11. Germline values: CDR1 LGHDT, CDR2 YNNKEL (reference sequence). This CDR3 is 16 amino acids long. The CDR3 bases are TGTGCCAGCAGCTACGGGACAGGGTCTCTCTTCTATGGCTACACCTTC. Residues: CASSYGTGSLFYGYTF.

The V and J genes are TRBV7-9 and TRBJ1-6; D may be TRBD1 (5 bases). CDR1 is SEHNR and CDR2 is FQNEAQ in the germline V gene (reference sequence). The CDR3 is 16 residues long. Trimming cost V 5 bases and J 7 bases, with 18 bases left between them. CDR3 bases: TGTGCCAGCAGCCCCCGGGGGACTTTTATCAATTCACCCCTCCACTTT. This sequence encodes CASSPRGTFINSPLHF.

This clone turned up a few times. This CDR3 is also generated by other DNA sequences in the sample. This chain's CDR3 is CASRGAANTEAFF. The CDR3 bases are TGTGCCAGCAGAGGGGCAGCGAACACTGAAGCTTTCTTT. V is TRBV25-1 and J is TRBJ1-1; perhaps TRBD1 as D (5 bases). The CDR3 is 13 amino acids. The V end was cut by 6 bases, the J end by 1 base, with 9 bases between. Germline loops: CDR1 MGHDK, CDR2 SYGVNS.

This chain links TRBV5-1 with TRBJ2-7, with 7 bases identical to TRBD2. The length of the CDR3 is 16 residues. The V and J ends lost 4 bases and 2 bases, in that order; junction bases with no gene match: 12. Germline assignment: CDR1 SGHRS and CDR2 YFSETQ. The CDR3 nucleotides read TGCGCCAGCAGCAGGGGAGGAGCGGGGTTAGCCTACGAGCAGTACTTC. Its protein product is CASSRGGAGLAYEQYF.

Notes on this clone: At one boundary the junction diverges from the germline segment, which might be a read error. The chain is built from TRBV30 and TRBJ2-5; 10 positions agree with TRBD1. The length of the CDR3 is 15 residues. Looked up from germline, CDR1 is GTSNPN and CDR2 is SVGIG (reference sequence). As DNA, the CDR3 is TGTGCCTGGGGGGGCTGGACAGGGGGTCAAGGGACCCAGTACTTC. As protein: CAWGGWTGGQGTQYF.

This clone showed up just once. The genes are TRBV3-1 (or the pseudogene TRBV3-2) and TRBJ2-2; 12 bases agree with TRBD2. Per the germline V gene, CDR1 is LGHDT and CDR2 is YNNKEL (reference sequence). V gave up 5 bases and J gave up 5 bases; unmatched junction bases: 6. The CDR3 runs to 16 residues. CDR3 DNA: TGTGCCAGCAGCAAGACTAGCGGGGGAAGAACCGGGGAGCTGTTTTTT. Its protein product is CASSKTSGGRTGELFF.

The genes are TRBV11-3 and TRBJ2-1; 7 nucleotides line up with TRBD2. The junction had 7 bases not matched to a gene; V was cut back by 8 bases and J by 6 bases. CDR1 and CDR2 from the germline V gene are SGHNT and YENEEA. There are 13 residues in the CDR3. The CDR3 protein is CASSEGLVNEQFF. For the CDR3, the DNA is TGTGCCAGCTCGGAAGGACTAGTCAATGAGCAGTTCTTC.

The V and J genes are TRBV7-2 and TRBJ2-2, with D uncertain. V gave up 5 bases and J gave up 1 base, with 14 bases separating them. The CDR3 is 16 residues long. Germline CDR1 is SGHTA and CDR2 is FQGNSA. The CDR3 nucleotides read TGTGCCAGCAGCCTGAGGCAAAGAGGGAACACCGGGGAGCTGTTTTTT. Its translation: CASSLRQRGNTGELFF.

This clone showed up just once. The CDR3 coding sequence is TGCGCCAGCAGCTTAATTGGGGGGCTGAAGGCTGAAGCTTTCTTT. It specifies CASSLIGGLKAEAFF. The chain uses TRBV5-1 and TRBJ1-1; TRBD1 might be the D (6 bases). In germline, CDR1 is SGHRS, CDR2 YFSETQ. This CDR3 contains 15 residues. Trimming left V 2 bases short and J 6 bases short, with 17 bases between.

The chain joins TRBV18 to TRBJ1-1; D is undetermined. The CDR3 spans 14 residues. V shed 5 bases and J shed 5 bases, with 15 bases lying between them. Per the germline V gene, CDR1 is KGHSH and CDR2 is LQKENI. The CDR3 coding sequence is TGTGCCAGCTCAGCACAGAGTAAAGAGACTGAAGCTTTCTTT. Translating it yields CASSAQSKETEAFF. Supplemented by reference TRBV18 and TRBJ1-1, the full variable domain reads NAGVMQNPRHLVRRRGQEARLRCSPMKGHSHVYWYRQLPEEGLKFMVYLQKENIIDESGMPKERFSAEFPKEGPSILRIQQVVRGDSAAYFCASSAQSKETEAFFGQGTRLTVV.

This clone appeared a few times. The J gene is TRBJ1-2, the V gene TRBV11-3; 9 nucleotides line up with TRBD1. Germline V gene data show CDR1 as SGHNT and CDR2 as YENEEA. The J segment lost 7 bases and the V segment lost 4 bases, leaving 19 bases of the junction unmatched. This CDR3 spans 18 amino acids. CDR3 loop: CASSSLGTGPHGRGGYTF. CDR3 DNA sequence: TGTGCCAGCAGCTCCCTCGGGACAGGGCCCCATGGACGTGGTGGCTACACCTTC.